The 3 T cell receptor beta chains below were found in one sample sequenced in a study of blood T cell repertoires in COVID-19. TCRdb keeps only in-frame clones here, not all; method: immunoSEQ multiplex PCR. Of around 130,000 clones listed, roughly 86% are singletons. The sequencing input was peripheral blood. The source is a human donor in a cohort sampled during active COVID-19.

In its sample, this clone was seen once. Other DNA variants within this sample encode the same CDR3. The chain combines TRBV11-2 with TRBJ2-7, with D tentatively TRBD2 (6 bases). The ends were cut back, 1 base at V and 4 bases at J, with 14 bases in the middle. The CDR3 spans 15 residues. Per germline, CDR1 SGHAT and CDR2 FQNNGV. The CDR3 DNA reads as TGTGCCAGCAGCTTAGGGGCGGGGCCGGAGTACGAGCAGTACTTC. Its translation: CASSLGAGPEYEQYF.

The V call is TRBV10-3, the J call TRBJ1-5, with D possibly being TRBD1 (5 bases). The CDR3 is made up of 16 amino acids. Germline CDR1 and CDR2: ENHRY and SYGVKD. The V end lost 5 bases, the J end lost 3 bases, and 17 bases lay between the germline ends. The CDR3 region has the DNA TGTGCCATCAGTCCTGAGGGGAGGGATTCCAATCAGCCCCAGCATTTT. Translation: CAISPEGRDSNQPQHF.

The gene calls are TRBV11-1 and TRBJ2-7; D might be TRBD1 (6 bases). Looked up from germline, CDR1 is SGHAT and CDR2 is FQDESV (reference sequence). This CDR3 has 16 residues. Between the trimmed V and J ends, which lost 5 bases and 0 bases, there was a span of 17 bases. The CDR3 here is CASSLGTGTGSYEQYF. The CDR3 DNA is TGTGCCAGCAGCCTCGGAACAGGGACGGGCTCCTACGAGCAGTACTTC.